The 26 T cell receptor beta chains below were found in one sample sequenced in a study of T cell responses to AZD1222 COVID-19 vaccine. This table comes from immunoSEQ multiplex PCR, and its TCRdb copy is limited to in-frame clones, with some not included. The top ten clones hold approximately 1.5% of a sample with roughly 170,000 clones, 94% of them seen once. Sequencing used peripheral blood, obtained 28 days after the second AZD1222 dose. These receptor sequences come from an adult who received the AZD1222 COVID-19 vaccine.

The rearrangement uses TRBV7-9 and TRBJ1-4, with a possible D match to TRBD1 (6 bases). Per the germline V gene, CDR1 is SEHNR and CDR2 is FQNEAQ (reference sequence). The CDR3 length is 13 residues. The V end lost 5 bases, the J end lost 8 bases, and 12 bases lay between the germline ends. CDR3 nucleotides: TGTGCCAGCAGCCTGGGGGCAGAGGAAAAACTGTTTTTT. Its translation is CASSLGAEEKLFF.

J is TRBJ2-7 and V is TRBV11-1, with D possibly TRBD2 on 5 matching bases. With 1 base removed from V and 12 bases from J, the gap between germline ends came to 16 bases. Per the germline V gene, CDR1 is SGHAT and CDR2 is FQDESV (reference sequence). The CDR3 loop spans 13 amino acids. The CDR3 DNA follows: TGTGCCAGCAGCTTAGTCAGCGGAGCATCCCCGTACTTC. Its translation: CASSLVSGASPYF.

This sequence joins TRBV5-1 and TRBJ2-3, with D perhaps matching TRBD2 (6 bases). This CDR3 is 15 amino acids long. The ends were cut back, 4 bases at V and 2 bases at J, with 14 bases in the middle. Germline V gives CDR1 SGHRS, CDR2 YFSETQ. The CDR3 reads CASSRDFKTTDTQYF. Written as DNA, the CDR3 is TGCGCCAGCAGCCGGGACTTCAAAACCACAGATACGCAGTATTTT.

V gene TRBV15 combines with J gene TRBJ1-2; D is unclear. The V gene's germline CDR1 is LNHNV and CDR2 YYDKDF (reference sequence). Trimming shortened V by 6 bases and J by 4 bases, and 18 bases separated the two germline ends. The CDR3 runs 15 residues. CDR3: CATSTSTISIYGYTF. CDR3 in DNA: TGTGCCACCAGTACCTCGACAATCTCAATCTATGGCTACACCTTC. Looking up the rest from reference TRBV15 and TRBJ1-2 gives the full variable domain: DAMVIQNPRYQVTQFGKPVTLSCSQTLNHNVMYWYQQKSSQAPKLLFHYYDKDFNNEADTPDNFQSRRPNTSFCFLDIRSPGLGDTAMYLCATSTSTISIYGYTFGSGTRLTVV.

The chain joins TRBV6-5 to TRBJ2-3; no definite D call. The germline V gene encodes CDR1 MNHEY and CDR2 SVGAGI. Trimming took off 6 bases at V and 6 bases at J, with 10 bases between the two ends. The CDR3 loop spans 12 amino acids. The CDR3 bases are TGTGCCAGCAGCCGCCTACGGGATACGCAGTATTTT. Translation: CASSRLRDTQYF.

The V call is TRBV7-9, the J call TRBJ2-7; D gene ambiguous. Deletions cut 5 bases from V and 3 bases from J, with 14 bases between. This CDR3 is 14 amino acids long. The germline CDR1 and CDR2 sequences are SEHNR and FQNEAQ (reference sequence). The CDR3 region is CASSRVGNYYEQYF. The DNA of the CDR3 is TGTGCCAGCAGCCGGGTTGGGAATTACTACGAGCAGTACTTC. The variable domain in full, completed from reference TRBV7-9 and TRBJ2-7, reads DTGVSQNPRHKITKRGQNVTFRCDPISEHNRLYWYRQTLGQGPEFLTYFQNEAQLEKSRLLSDRFSAERPKGSFSTLEIQRTEQGDSAMYLCASSRVGNYYEQYFGPGTRLTVT.

The chain combines TRBV19 with TRBJ1-2; no clear D. Germline CDR1 LNHDA, CDR2 SQIVND (reference sequence). The CDR3 sequence is 14 residues long. Trimming took off 8 bases at V and 8 bases at J, with 21 bases between the two ends. The CDR3 DNA follows: TGTGCCAGTTCCCCGCACGGTGGGCCCATGGGCTACACCTTC. Residues: CASSPHGGPMGYTF.

The V gene is TRBV28, the J gene TRBJ1-5; D might be TRBD1 (6 bases). The germline V and J ends were trimmed by 7 bases and 1 base, with 11 bases remaining between them. The CDR3 contains 14 residues. The V gene's germline CDR1 is MDHEN and CDR2 SYDVKM. DNA for the CDR3: TGTGCCAGCACCACTGGGGGCAGCAATCAGCCCCAGCATTTT. This encodes CASTTGGSNQPQHF. Based on the CDR3 plus reference TRBV28 and TRBJ1-5, the full variable domain is DVKVTQSSRYLVKRTGEKVFLECVQDMDHENMFWYRQDPGLGLRLIYFSYDVKMKEKGDIPEGYSVSREKKERFSLILESASTNQTSMYLCASTTGGSNQPQHFGDGTRLSIL.

In DNA, the CDR3 is TGTGCCAGTAGTTGGGGACAGCAACCACCCCTCCACTTT. Amino acid sequence: CASSWGQQPPLHF. The chain combines TRBV19 with TRBJ1-6, with 7 bases lining up with TRBD1. V shed 5 bases, J shed 11 bases, and the junction held 6 bases outside the gene matches. The CDR3 spans 13 residues. CDR1 is LNHDA and CDR2 is SQIVND in the germline V gene (reference sequence). Full variable domain (outside the CDR3, taken from reference TRBV19 and TRBJ1-6): DGGITQSPKYLFRKEGQNVTLSCEQNLNHDAMYWYRQDPGQGLRLIYYSQIVNDFQKGDIAEGYSVSREKKESFPLTVTSAQKNPTAFYLCASSWGQQPPLHFGNGTRLTVT.

The chain combines TRBV6-5 with TRBJ1-5; 8 bases align to TRBD1. V was clipped by 6 bases and J by 5 bases; unmatched bases: 6. This CDR3 comprises 14 residues. Germline CDR1 reads MNHEY; CDR2 reads SVGAGI. CDR3 in amino acids: CASRPGTGYQPQHF. CDR3 coding DNA: TGTGCCAGCAGGCCCGGGACAGGATATCAGCCCCAGCATTTT.

V and J are TRBV19 and TRBJ1-5; no definite D call. CDR3 length: 13 amino acids. V lost 4 bases and J lost 2, with 6 bases in between. The germline V gene encodes CDR1 LNHDA and CDR2 SQIVND (reference sequence). The CDR3 loop is CASSTSGNQPQHF. CDR3 in DNA: TGTGCCAGTAGTACGTCAGGCAATCAGCCCCAGCATTTT.

V gene TRBV5-1 combines with J gene TRBJ1-1; D unclear. The CDR3 has 14 residues. Germline assignment: CDR1 SGHRS and CDR2 YFSETQ. Trimming shortened V by 0 bases and J by 5 bases, and 11 bases separated the two germline ends. In DNA form, the CDR3 reads TGCGCCAGCAGCTTGGTTATCGTCGGAACTGAAGCTTTCTTT. This codes for CASSLVIVGTEAFF.

The gene calls are TRBV28 and TRBJ1-1; D is ambiguous. CDR1 and CDR2 from the germline V gene are MDHEN and SYDVKM. This CDR3 has 13 amino acids. The V end lost 7 bases, the J end lost 0 bases, and 9 bases lay between the germline ends. In DNA, the CDR3 is TGTGCCAGCATCCCCCCGTTGAACACTGAAGCTTTCTTT. Amino acids: CASIPPLNTEAFF.

The chain uses TRBV5-1 and TRBJ2-3; 8 bases are a match to TRBD1. Trimming took 5 bases from V and 0 from J; bases not matched to a gene: 2. The CDR3 sequence is 14 residues long. Germline CDR1 SGHRS, CDR2 YFSETQ. The CDR3 spells CASSDRGSTDTQYF. The CDR3 DNA reads as TGCGCCAGCAGTGACAGGGGAAGCACAGATACGCAGTATTTT.

V is TRBV4-1 and J is TRBJ2-7; tentatively, D is TRBD1 (6 bases). V was pared by 1 base and J by 0 bases, with 13 bases between. This CDR3 has 16 amino acids. Germline lookup yields CDR1 MGHRA and CDR2 YSYEKL. In nucleotides, the CDR3 is TGCGCCAGCAGCCAAGCGACAGGAGGTCGCTCCTACGAGCAGTACTTC. Its translation: CASSQATGGRSYEQYF.

The CDR3 reads CASSVDLKASGYTF. CDR3 coding DNA: TGTGCCAGCAGCGTAGACCTTAAAGCCTCTGGCTACACCTTC. J is TRBJ1-2 and V is TRBV9; D unclear. The CDR3 covers 14 residues. V lost 0 bases, J lost 7 bases, and 13 bases lay in between. CDR1 and CDR2 from the germline V gene are SGDLS and YYNGEE.

The chain is built from TRBV3-1 (or the pseudogene TRBV3-2) and TRBJ1-4, with TRBD1 matching 11 bases. Germline trimming cut 5 bases from V and 11 bases from J; bases unmatched to any gene: 7. This CDR3 is built from 14 residues. Germline V gene lookup returns CDR1 LGHDT and CDR2 YNNKEL (reference sequence). The CDR3 here is CASSLGQGGKKLFF. DNA for the CDR3: TGTGCCAGCAGCTTGGGACAGGGGGGTAAGAAACTGTTTTTT.

V and J are TRBV5-4 and TRBJ2-7; D remains unclear. The CDR3 length is 13 residues. Germline V CDR1 and CDR2: SGHNT, YYREEE (reference sequence). Trimming took off 4 bases at V and 7 bases at J, with 15 bases between the two ends. In DNA, the CDR3 is TGTGCCAGCAGCACCCCAGGAGTCGGGGAGCAGTACTTC. Encoded protein: CASSTPGVGEQYF.

The chain combines TRBV7-9 with TRBJ2-3, with unresolved D. Germline values: CDR1 SEHNR, CDR2 FQNEAQ (reference sequence). The V and J ends lost 5 bases and 14 bases respectively, with 20 bases between them. The CDR3 loop spans 13 amino acids. CDR3 nucleotides: TGTGCCAGCAGCACAACCCCGGGCGAGGAGTCGTATTTT. Its translation: CASSTTPGEESYF.

The J gene is TRBJ2-2, the V gene TRBV5-1; 7 bases align to TRBD1. After removal of 3 bases from V and 4 bases from J, the junction contained 3 bases not matched to a gene. This CDR3 is 14 amino acids long. In germline, CDR1 is SGHRS, CDR2 YFSETQ. The CDR3 DNA reads as TGCGCCAGCAGCTCGACAGGGCCCACCGGGGAGCTGTTTTTT. Its protein is CASSSTGPTGELFF.

This clone was counted a single time. In DNA form, the CDR3 reads TGTGCCAGCAGTTTTTCTAAGGGACTGACAGAGTTCTTC. It yields the protein CASSFSKGLTEFF. The V call is TRBV27, the J call TRBJ2-1; D is perhaps TRBD2 (6 bases). CDR3 size: 13 residues. Germline V gives CDR1 MNHEY, CDR2 SMNVEV (reference sequence). With 3 bases removed from V and 14 bases from J, the gap between germline ends came to 17 bases.

This sequence joins TRBV19 and TRBJ1-2; a weak D match, TRBD1 (5 bases). This CDR3 is 14 amino acids long. CDR1 and CDR2 from the germline V gene are LNHDA and SQIVND (reference sequence). V dropped 1 base and J dropped 5 bases, with 11 bases sitting between them. The CDR3 bases are TGTGCCAGTAGTATAGGCGGCAGGGCTTATGGCTACACCTTC. It specifies CASSIGGRAYGYTF. The full variable domain, in which reference TRBV19 and TRBJ1-2 provide the parts outside the CDR3, is DGGITQSPKYLFRKEGQNVTLSCEQNLNHDAMYWYRQDPGQGLRLIYYSQIVNDFQKGDIAEGYSVSREKKESFPLTVTSAQKNPTAFYLCASSIGGRAYGYTFGSGTRLTVV.

This clone was counted once. The chain links TRBV15 to TRBJ1-5, with a possible D match to TRBD1 (6 bases). Germline lookup yields CDR1 LNHNV and CDR2 YYDKDF (reference sequence). The CDR3 runs to 15 residues. The ends were cut back, 7 bases at V and 0 bases at J, with 13 bases in the middle. The CDR3 nucleotides read TGTGCCACCAAAGGGACACCCTATAGCAATCAGCCCCAGCATTTT. It codes for CATKGTPYSNQPQHF.

The chain uses TRBV5-1 and TRBJ2-1, with TRBD2 identical over 8 bases. CDR3 size: 17 residues. The junction had 10 bases not matched to a gene; V was cut back by 2 bases and J by 3 bases. From germline, CDR1 is SGHRS and CDR2 YFSETQ. As DNA, the CDR3 is TGCGCCAGCAGCTTCGGATTGGGCCTAGCGGGCTACAATGAGCAGTTCTTC. Protein sequence: CASSFGLGLAGYNEQFF.

A single count supports this clone. As DNA, the CDR3 is TGTGCCAGCAGCTTAAGGGTCTCTGGAAACACCATATATTTT. It is translated as CASSLRVSGNTIYF. V is TRBV11-3 and J is TRBJ1-3; D call uncertain. The V gene lost 2 bases and the J gene lost 0 bases, with 5 bases spanning the gap. The CDR3 has 14 amino acids. Germline CDR1 is SGHNT and CDR2 is YENEEA.

This sequence joins TRBV10-3 and TRBJ2-1; no clear D. Germline CDR1 ENHRY, CDR2 SYGVKD. There are 11 residues in the CDR3. V lost 3 bases to trimming and J lost 9 bases, with 6 bases between them. CDR3 sequence reads: CAISDEFEQFF. Written as DNA, the CDR3 is TGTGCCATCAGTGATGAATTTGAGCAGTTCTTC.